The 32 T cell receptor beta chains listed next were all sequenced from one sample in a study of Graves' ophthalmopathy and Graves' hyperthyroidism. RNA transcripts were the source from which TCR beta CDR3 regions were amplified. HTBI primers primed a first-round RT-PCR, and a second-round multiplex PCR followed. TCRdb independently ran MiXCR on the multiplex PCR reads; one entry per CDR3 protein. The top ten clones hold about 8.2% of a sample with over 200,000 distinct CDR3 sequences, 25% to 30% of them seen once. The material sequenced was peripheral blood. The receptors here all came from a man over 45 with Graves' ophthalmopathy.

The V call is TRBV7-2, the J call TRBJ2-7; 14 bases fit TRBD2. The germline CDR1 and CDR2 sequences are SGHTA and FQGNSA. CDR3 length equals 15 residues. The V gene end was trimmed by 4 bases and the J gene end by 6 bases; junction bases not matched to a gene: 5. The DNA of the CDR3 is TGTGCCAGCAGCTCCGGACTAGCGGGGGGTGTCGAGCAGTACTTC. Its translation is CASSSGLAGGVEQYF.

This clonotype was detected many times. This chain uses TRBV20-1 with TRBJ1-1; the D is unclear. Trimming stripped 3 bases from V and 5 bases from J, with 13 bases between. Per germline, CDR1 DFQATT and CDR2 SNEGSKA (reference sequence). This CDR3 is 13 amino acids long. The CDR3 DNA is TGCAGTGCTAGCTCTCAGTTGGGGACTGAAGCTTTCTTT. It yields the protein CSASSQLGTEAFF.

Ten or more counts support this clonotype. This chain links TRBV5-8 with TRBJ1-1; D might be TRBD1 (6 bases). This CDR3 spans 13 amino acids. With 3 bases removed from V and 3 bases from J, the gap between germline ends came to 9 bases. CDR1 SGHTS and CDR2 YDEGEE come from the germline V gene. CDR3 sequence: CASSSEGDTEAFF. The CDR3 region has the DNA TGTGCCAGCAGCTCCGAGGGGGACACTGAAGCTTTCTTT.

This clonotype was seen a handful of times. The chain has TRBV29-1 and TRBJ2-5; 12 bases match TRBD2. Germline V gene sequence: CDR1 SQVTM, CDR2 ANQGSEA. The CDR3 consists of 14 residues. Trimming cost V 1 base and J 5 bases; bases outside gene matches: 2. CDR3 in amino acids: CSVEGTSGTETQYF. As DNA, the CDR3 is TGCAGCGTTGAAGGGACTAGCGGGACCGAGACCCAGTACTTC.

This clonotype was detected ten times or more. This chain links TRBV5-1 with TRBJ1-1; no clear D. The CDR3 runs to 13 residues. Germline V CDR1 and CDR2: SGHRS, YFSETQ. Trimming removed 7 bases from V and 1 base from J, with 11 bases in between. The CDR3, as DNA: TGCGCCAGCGGCCTGAACCCGAACACTGAAGCTTTCTTT. This sequence encodes CASGLNPNTEAFF.

The genes are TRBV18 and TRBJ1-3; tentatively, D is TRBD1 (6 bases). The length of the CDR3 is 17 residues. Germline CDR1 is KGHSH and CDR2 is LQKENI. The V and J ends lost 3 bases and 2 bases respectively, with 17 bases between them. The CDR3 coding sequence is TGTGCCAGCTCACCGGGACTAACAGGGACCCCTGGAAACACCATATATTTT. It specifies CASSPGLTGTPGNTIYF.

The rearrangement joins TRBV12-3 or TRBV12-4 to TRBJ1-1, with D unclear. V was trimmed by 5 bases and J by 0 bases, leaving 16 bases between them. The CDR3 runs to 16 residues. The CDR3 DNA sequence: TGTGCCAGCAGTATGACCTTACCTCCCTTGAACACTGAAGCTTTCTTT. Amino acid sequence: CASSMTLPPLNTEAFF.

In its sample, this clonotype was seen many times. CDR3 amino acids: CASSFPLDRAEEETQYF. In DNA form, the CDR3 reads TGTGCCAGCAGTTTTCCACTTGACAGGGCGGAGGAAGAGACCCAGTACTTC. The chain uses TRBV28 and TRBJ2-5; 7 nucleotides line up with TRBD1. Trimming took 3 bases from V and 3 from J; bases not matched to a gene: 13. CDR1 MDHEN and CDR2 SYDVKM come from the germline V gene. The CDR3 totals 17 residues. The complete variable domain, with remaining parts taken from reference TRBV28 and TRBJ2-5, reads DVKVTQSSRYLVKRTGEKVFLECVQDMDHENMFWYRQDPGLGLRLIYFSYDVKMKEKGDIPEGYSVSREKKERFSLILESASTNQTSMYLCASSFPLDRAEEETQYFGPGTRLLVL.

This clonotype was counted ten times or more. V and J are TRBV6-1 and TRBJ2-7; 9 bases align to TRBD2. Trimming at V came to 6 bases and at J to 7 bases, leaving 16 bases not matched to a gene. CDR3 size: 16 residues. Germline loops: CDR1 MNHNS, CDR2 SASEGT. CDR3 protein: CASSLPPLVAGEEQYF. The CDR3 DNA follows: TGTGCCAGCAGCCTCCCCCCATTGGTAGCGGGAGAGGAGCAGTACTTC.

This clonotype was recorded at least ten times. The chain uses TRBV5-1 and TRBJ2-5, with D perhaps matching TRBD1 (6 bases). The V end was cut by 2 bases, the J end by 5 bases, with 13 bases between. Germline V CDR1 and CDR2: SGHRS, YFSETQ. The CDR3 has 14 residues. The CDR3 nucleotides are TGCGCCAGCAGCTTCACAGGGAAAGTGGAGACCCAGTACTTC. This sequence encodes CASSFTGKVETQYF.

The chain is built from TRBV20-1 and TRBJ2-7; weak D call: TRBD2 (5 bases). CDR3 length equals 13 residues. In germline, CDR1 is DFQATT, CDR2 SNEGSKA (reference sequence). The germline V and J ends were trimmed by 3 bases and 6 bases, with 15 bases remaining between them. The CDR3 is CSASLGVRSEQYF. In DNA, the CDR3 is TGCAGTGCTAGTCTCGGGGTACGGAGCGAGCAGTACTTC.

This clonotype came up many times. The chain is built from TRBV27 and TRBJ1-5; D unclear. CDR3 length equals 13 residues. V was shortened by 4 bases and J by 3 bases, with 7 bases between the two germline ends. Per the germline V gene, CDR1 is MNHEY and CDR2 is SMNVEV (reference sequence). DNA for the CDR3: TGTGCCAGCAGTTCTGATCTCAATCAGCCCCAGCATTTT. This translates into CASSSDLNQPQHF.

This clonotype has a count of ten or more. This chain links TRBV12-5 with TRBJ2-5, with TRBD1 as a possible D gene (6 bases). V dropped 5 bases and J dropped 5 bases, with 12 bases sitting between them. The CDR3 totals 13 residues. CDR1 LGHNT and CDR2 FRNRAP come from the germline V gene. CDR3 DNA sequence: TGTGCTAGTGGTATACAGGGTACGGAGACCCAGTACTTC. This encodes CASGIQGTETQYF.

This clonotype was recorded at least ten times. The chain links TRBV20-1 to TRBJ2-5; the match to TRBD1 covers 7 bases. V gave up 5 bases and J gave up 5 bases; unmatched junction bases: 17. CDR1 and CDR2 from the germline V gene are DFQATT and SNEGSKA (reference sequence). CDR3 size: 16 residues. The CDR3 region is CSADGSRQARGETQYF. The CDR3 DNA sequence: TGCAGTGCTGACGGCTCTCGACAGGCCAGGGGGGAGACCCAGTACTTC.

V and J are TRBV7-6 and TRBJ2-5; a possible D gene is TRBD2 (6 bases). Germline values: CDR1 SGHVS, CDR2 FNYEAQ. This CDR3 is built from 13 residues. The V end lost 4 bases, the J end lost 9 bases, and 15 bases lay between the germline ends. CDR3 nucleotides: TGTGCCAGCAGCTGGGGACTGACCGAGCCCCAGTACTTC. Translation gives CASSWGLTEPQYF.

This clonotype was counted at least ten times. This rearrangement joins TRBV3-1 to TRBJ2-2; TRBD2 matches at 10 bases. This CDR3 is 20 amino acids long. Germline V gene lookup returns CDR1 LGHDT and CDR2 YNNKEL (reference sequence). Unmatched junction bases numbered 14, after V lost 4 bases and J lost 0 bases. The DNA of the CDR3 is TGTGCCAGCAGCCTTACTCCTGTCGGACTAGCGGACGCGAACACCGGGGAGCTGTTTTTT. This sequence encodes CASSLTPVGLADANTGELFF.

This clonotype was observed at least ten times. The chain carries TRBV6-1 and TRBJ1-5; unclear D gene. Trimming stripped 3 bases from V and 9 bases from J, with 6 bases between. CDR3 length equals 11 residues. Germline lookup yields CDR1 MNHNS and CDR2 SASEGT. CDR3 nucleotide sequence: TGTGCCAGCAGTGACACCGGGCCCCAGCATTTT. Protein sequence: CASSDTGPQHF.

This clonotype was observed many times. The V call is TRBV27, the J call TRBJ2-5; the D gene is possibly TRBD1 (5 bases). The germline CDR1 and CDR2 sequences are MNHEY and SMNVEV (reference sequence). The CDR3 extends over 15 amino acids. The V end was cut by 5 bases, the J end by 1 base, with 14 bases between. The CDR3 region is CASSPRQITQETQYF. The CDR3 nucleotides are TGTGCCAGCAGTCCACGACAGATAACCCAAGAGACCCAGTACTTC.

This clonotype came up many times. This chain joins TRBV20-1 and TRBJ2-5, with 10 bases lining up with TRBD2. V was pared by 2 bases and J by 4 bases, with 4 bases of the junction left unmatched. Germline values: CDR1 DFQATT, CDR2 SNEGSKA (reference sequence). The CDR3 is 14 amino acids. The CDR3 loop is CSARTPSGRETQYF. CDR3 nucleotides: TGCAGTGCTAGAACCCCTAGCGGGAGAGAGACCCAGTACTTC.

In its sample, this clonotype was seen many times. V is TRBV12-3 or TRBV12-4 and J is TRBJ2-5, with 12 bases that match TRBD2. The ends lost 7 bases at V and 1 base at J; junction bases unmatched: 7. This CDR3 spans 16 amino acids. CDR3 bases: TGTGCCAGCACCCCGACTAGCGGGAGAGCCCAAGAGACCCAGTACTTC. Encoded protein: CASTPTSGRAQETQYF.

This clonotype was found many times. This sequence joins TRBV28 and TRBJ2-7, with 9 bases identical to TRBD1. Germline trimming cut 3 bases from V and 3 bases from J; bases unmatched to any gene: 3. The CDR3 runs 14 residues. Germline V gene data show CDR1 as MDHEN and CDR2 as SYDVKM. DNA for the CDR3: TGTGCCAGCAGTTTTAAGGACAGGGGCTACGAGCAGTACTTC. Translating gives CASSFKDRGYEQYF.

This clonotype was recorded many times. The rearrangement uses TRBV6-5 and TRBJ1-1; D unresolved. Looked up from germline, CDR1 is MNHEY and CDR2 is SVGAGI. The V end was cut by 5 bases, the J end by 6 bases, with 16 bases between. CDR3 length: 14 residues. CDR3 protein: CASSPREGGAEAFF. The CDR3 DNA sequence: TGTGCCAGCAGTCCTCGGGAAGGTGGGGCTGAAGCTTTCTTT.

The chain employs TRBV12-3 or TRBV12-4 and TRBJ2-4, with D perhaps TRBD1 (5 bases). The CDR3 is made up of 14 amino acids. The V and J ends lost 6 bases and 0 bases respectively, with 9 bases between them. For the CDR3, the DNA is TGTGCCAGCAGCCAACAGGCAGCCAAAAACATTCAGTACTTC. Translated: CASSQQAAKNIQYF.

This clonotype has ten or more counts. J is TRBJ2-2 and V is TRBV12-3 or TRBV12-4; no firm D call. There are 13 residues in the CDR3. Trimming pared 6 bases from V and 5 bases from J, leaving 10 bases between. CDR3 DNA: TGTGCCAGCAGCGGGCTGGGTACCGGGGAGCTGTTTTTT. It encodes CASSGLGTGELFF.

The chain has TRBV27 and TRBJ2-6; D uncertain. Germline V CDR1 and CDR2: MNHEY, SMNVEV (reference sequence). The CDR3 has 16 amino acids. V was pared by 2 bases and J by 0 bases, with 8 bases between. The CDR3 bases are TGTGCCAGCAGTTTAATAGGAAGCTCTGGGGCCAACGTCCTGACTTTC. Protein sequence: CASSLIGSSGANVLTF.

By proportion, this clonotype is medium-sized. The gene calls are TRBV29-1 and TRBJ1-1; D remains ambiguous. The germline V and J ends were trimmed by 0 bases and 10 bases, with 0 bases remaining between them. The CDR3 loop spans 8 amino acids. Germline V gene data show CDR1 as SQVTM and CDR2 as ANQGSEA. The CDR3 DNA follows: TGCAGCGTTGAAGAAGCTTTCTTT. Translation: CSVEEAFF.

The sample holds a few counts of this clonotype. The genes are TRBV12-3 or TRBV12-4 and TRBJ2-2; D is undetermined. The CDR3 covers 15 residues. Trimming removed 8 bases at V and 3 bases at J, with 16 bases between. The CDR3 reads CASGSLYRDTGELFF. In nucleotides, the CDR3 is TGTGCCAGCGGGTCCCTGTACCGAGACACCGGGGAGCTGTTTTTT.

The chain couples TRBV7-8 to TRBJ2-5; 11 bases match TRBD2. The germline V gene has CDR1 SGHVS and CDR2 FQNEAQ. The CDR3 spans 14 residues. V shed 8 bases, J shed 4 bases, and the junction held 6 bases outside the gene matches. The CDR3 sequence is CASRATSGGETQYF. CDR3 DNA: TGTGCCAGCCGAGCCACTAGCGGGGGAGAGACCCAGTACTTC.

This clonotype was recorded many times. The chain links TRBV4-1 to TRBJ1-1, with a possible D match to TRBD1 (6 bases). V lost 0 bases and J lost 7, with 12 bases in between. CDR3 size: 14 residues. CDR1 MGHRA and CDR2 YSYEKL come from the germline V gene. The CDR3 nucleotides are TGCGCCAGCAGCCAAGAAGGGGACACGGGTGAAGCTTTCTTT. Translating it yields CASSQEGDTGEAFF.

The sample holds many counts of this clonotype. The V gene is TRBV2, the J gene TRBJ1-2, with 9 bases lining up with TRBD1. Unmatched junction bases numbered 9, after V lost 6 bases and J lost 7 bases. Germline assignment: CDR1 SNHLY and CDR2 FYNNEI. This CDR3 has 14 amino acids. CDR3 sequence reads: CASRPSTGGGGYTF. As DNA, the CDR3 is TGTGCCAGCAGGCCAAGTACAGGGGGCGGTGGCTACACCTTC.

The sample holds a few counts of this clonotype. This chain connects TRBV6-1 to TRBJ2-7, with 11 nucleotides matching TRBD1. This CDR3 comprises 14 residues. The germline V gene has CDR1 MNHNS and CDR2 SASEGT. Germline trimming cut 1 base from V and 5 bases from J; bases unmatched to any gene: 1. The CDR3 here is CASSEGTGGDEQYF. As DNA, the CDR3 is TGTGCCAGCAGTGAAGGGACAGGGGGCGACGAGCAGTACTTC.

This clonotype came up many times. V gene TRBV2 combines with J gene TRBJ1-1; a weak D match, TRBD1 (5 bases). The CDR3 runs 14 residues. CDR1 is SNHLY, CDR2 FYNNEI, per germline. The V gene lost 6 bases and the J gene lost 5 bases, with 16 bases spanning the gap. The CDR3 region has the DNA TGTGCCAGCAGCGAACAGACAGTGCAAACTGAAGCTTTCTTT. Translation: CASSEQTVQTEAFF.